This T cell receptor (beta chain) originates from a study of blood T cell repertoires in COVID-19. Study-level information: Whether acute or convalescent, the COVID-19 samples came from the United States, Italy and Spain.

Living in roughly 25 US areas, the participants were between roughly 18 and 95 years of age. Membership in each cohort depended on participant-reported clinical history. Each recovered donor of Cohort 3 presented with two negative PCRs, clearance, or symptom resolution. V was clipped by 3 bases and J by 9 bases, with 6 bases between them. Germline V gives CDR1 MGHRA, CDR2 YSYEKL. The CDR3 totals 11 residues. Generated by immunoSEQ multiplex PCR, the TCRdb table keeps only in-frame clones and is missing some. The data show 300,000 to 450,000 clones, roughly 91% seen once. This chain uses TRBV4-1 with TRBJ2-1; D remains unclear. The clonotype was recovered from a woman aged 18-30 years who had recovered from COVID-19. The sample was PBMCs or T cells enriched from blood (not recorded which). For the CDR3, the DNA is TGCGCCAGCAGCCAGTCCGGTGAGCAGTTCTTC. Residues: CASSQSGEQFF.